This T cell receptor (beta chain) originates from a study of T cell repertoires in cytomegalovirus infection. Study in general: Evidence of both CMV infection and a matching HLA type came from public TCR beta signatures. Findings and limits, study-wide: Summed frequency of public TCR beta families distinguished CMV carriers with the relevant HLA. HLA-C-restricted CMV-specific TCR beta clonotypes prevailed in the ex vivo response.

This clonotype was detected only a few times. Antigen specificity is unknown. TCRdb processed the reads anew with MiXCR; each CDR3 protein has one entry. The data contain some 270,000 distinct CDR3 sequences, about a sixth of them seen just once; the ten biggest clones take up roughly 45%. The V segment lost 5 bases and the J segment 9 bases; nucleotides outside the gene matches: 6. Germline CDR1 MNHGY, CDR2 SAAAGT. The CDR3 covers 13 residues. This TCR was recovered from a human donor in good health (CMV status not recorded). Some clones in this sample may be carry-over from other donors' samples. The sequenced material came from CD8+ T cells from PBMCs. V and J are TRBV6-8 and TRBJ2-1; TRBD1 aligns across 8 bases. The CDR3 spells CASSMQGAGEQFF. The CDR3 DNA reads as TGTGCCAGCAGTATGCAGGGGGCCGGTGAGCAGTTCTTC.